This is a list of T cell receptor beta chains from one sample in a study of blood T cell repertoires in COVID-19. Here immunoSEQ multiplex PCR was the method, and the copy in TCRdb shows in-frame clones only, minus some. The sample records over 50,000 clones, approximately 86% being singletons. The sample taken for sequencing was peripheral blood. These receptors were collected from a man between 65 and 85 years old with acute or convalescent COVID-19. Each CDR3 is given with its conserved first and last residue.

V gene	J gene	CDR3 protein
TRBV19	TRBJ2-1	CASSIQAYPYNEQFF
TRBV7-9	TRBJ2-1	CASSFGGSGDEQFF
TRBV9	TRBJ2-5	CASSVAGRGAQETQYF
TRBV7-6	TRBJ1-4	CASSFPAGTGNEKLFF
TRBV2	TRBJ2-7	CASSEQGMTYEQYF
TRBV9	TRBJ2-1	CASSVAPGKYNEQFF
TRBV3-1/TRBV3-2	TRBJ2-5	CASSHRGQGRDF
TRBV11-2	TRBJ2-3	CASSLDSRTSGTDTQYF
TRBV10-2	TRBJ2-1	CATSRDSYNEQFF
TRBV29-1	TRBJ2-3	CSVETGTDTQYF
TRBV7-2	TRBJ2-5	CASSMRLAGAGETQYF
TRBV7-9	TRBJ2-1	CASSPWTGSDEQFF
TRBV10-1	TRBJ2-3	CASSESLAGASTDTQYF
TRBV7-2	TRBJ2-7	CASSPRGGLAGPYEQYF
TRBV5-5	TRBJ2-7	CASSLRERIKTDYEQYF
TRBV5-1	TRBJ1-1	CASSLVDEGNTEAFF
TRBV28	TRBJ1-4	CASSLLGQGKEKLFF
TRBV10-3	TRBJ2-5	CATGQDARTQYF
TRBV27	TRBJ1-3	CASSFSGQGGGNTIYF
TRBV28	TRBJ1-2	CASKPGDYGYTF
TRBV11-3	TRBJ1-1	CASSPGTGGEAFF
TRBV29-1	TRBJ2-3	CSVWRDTDTQYF
TRBV7-3	TRBJ1-1	CASRTQGNTEAFF
TRBV12-5	TRBJ2-2	CASGLVLETSGGTPHRGAVF
TRBV2	TRBJ2-7	CASSAGGTRYF
TRBV9	TRBJ1-1	CASSVGPGNTEAFF
TRBV4-1	TRBJ1-2	CASSQGAGWFGGYTF
TRBV3-1/TRBV3-2	TRBJ1-5	CASSLGHQLNQPQHF
TRBV6-5	TRBJ2-5	CASRLLAASQETQYF
TRBV7-9	TRBJ1-6	CASSRTRDSPLHF
TRBV5-4	TRBJ1-4	CASSLIREGGEELFF
TRBV7-2	TRBJ1-2	CASSLMAGLPYGYTF
TRBV19	TRBJ1-4	CASSMLRQPPEKLFF
TRBV5-4	TRBJ1-2	CASSLGGANGYTF
TRBV5-4	TRBJ2-1	CASSSLAGGPNEQFF
TRBV29-1	TRBJ2-5	CSVEGRGTGRGYQETQYF
TRBV11-2	TRBJ2-1	CASSLPPLSVQFF
TRBV3-1/TRBV3-2	TRBJ2-5	CASSQGDRGWGETQYF
TRBV18	TRBJ1-2	CASSPDQASNYGYTF
TRBV2	TRBJ1-5	CASSPGQDNQPQHF
TRBV5-1	TRBJ2-3	CASSFYRGWPTDTQYF
TRBV5-1	TRBJ2-1	CASSSYGVDTEQFF
TRBV18	TRBJ2-7	CASTSGTGSDEQYF
TRBV28	TRBJ1-5	CASSFFRGNSNQPQHF
TRBV9	TRBJ2-1	CASSVFSSGGNEQFF
TRBV11-3	TRBJ2-7	CASSRGRESYEQYF
TRBV5-1	TRBJ2-2	CASSFLTSGTGELFF
TRBV11-2	TRBJ1-1	CASSDRTAEAFF
TRBV15	TRBJ1-4	CATSASGGDEKLFF
TRBV11-2	TRBJ2-7	CASTKDGVYEQYF
TRBV6-6	TRBJ2-5	CASTPASGQETQYF
TRBV7-9	TRBJ1-2	CASSFQGNYGYTF
TRBV4-2	TRBJ2-7	CASSQAEGGGTWYEQYF
TRBV21-1	TRBJ1-3	CASSKVGGWGGPGNTIYF
TRBV3-1/TRBV3-2	TRBJ1-1	CASSQSLNTEAFF